The 7 T cell receptor beta chains below all came from one sample that was sequenced in a study of blood T cell repertoires in COVID-19. Data came from immunoSEQ multiplex PCR; TCRdb stores just in-frame clones and leaves some out. Among some 250,000 clones listed, approximately 83% were seen once. The sequencing sample was made of peripheral blood. The origin of the receptors is a woman between 25 and 40 years old who had recovered from COVID-19.

In nucleotides, the CDR3 is TGCAGCGTTGAAATAGGGGCGAACACTGAAGCTTTCTTT. As protein: CSVEIGANTEAFF. The chain joins TRBV29-1 to TRBJ1-1; perhaps TRBD1 as D (5 bases). Germline V CDR1 and CDR2: SQVTM, ANQGSEA. Trimming shortened V by 2 bases and J by 1 base, and 8 bases separated the two germline ends. The CDR3 totals 13 residues.

The V and J genes are TRBV2 and TRBJ1-5; 8 bases agree with TRBD1. The CDR3 sequence is 15 residues long. Germline values: CDR1 SNHLY, CDR2 FYNNEI. V lost 7 bases and J lost 3; bases outside the gene matches: 8. CDR3 DNA sequence: TGTGCCAGCAATCAAGGACAGGGCCACAATCAGCCCCAGCATTTT. It codes for CASNQGQGHNQPQHF.

The chain joins TRBV7-6 to TRBJ2-7; D perhaps matches TRBD2 (6 bases). Germline lookup yields CDR1 SGHVS and CDR2 FNYEAQ. Between the trimmed V and J ends, which lost 5 bases and 6 bases, there was a span of 20 bases. There are 15 residues in the CDR3. CDR3: CASSRVRGSGGEQYF. The CDR3 nucleotides are TGTGCCAGCAGCCGAGTCCGGGGGTCCGGCGGCGAGCAGTACTTC.

This chain connects TRBV9 to TRBJ2-1; no reliable D call. This CDR3 spans 14 amino acids. Trimming pared 4 bases from V and 5 bases from J, leaving 13 bases between. Per germline, CDR1 SGDLS and CDR2 YYNGEE. The CDR3 loop is CASSPADFNNEQFF. The CDR3 DNA reads as TGTGCCAGCAGCCCCGCAGACTTCAACAATGAGCAGTTCTTC.

The rearrangement joins TRBV19 to TRBJ2-5; tentatively, D is TRBD1 (8 bases). CDR1 is LNHDA, CDR2 SQIVND, per germline (reference sequence). The CDR3 contains 15 residues. V lost 9 bases and J 1 base, leaving 18 bases between the germline ends. This CDR3 is CASSWGGTGQETQYF. DNA for the CDR3: TGTGCCAGCAGCTGGGGAGGGACAGGCCAAGAGACCCAGTACTTC.

This clone was observed a single time. The chain couples TRBV4-1 to TRBJ1-1; D may be TRBD1 (6 bases). The CDR3 totals 14 residues. V lost 1 base to trimming and J lost 5 bases, with 11 bases between them. Germline V gives CDR1 MGHRA, CDR2 YSYEKL. CDR3 DNA: TGCGCCAGCAGCCAAGTTGGGGGCGGAACTGAAGCTTTCTTT. It translates to CASSQVGGGTEAFF.

Comments on this clone: At one end the junction does not follow the germline gene, possibly because of a read error. J is TRBJ1-4 and V is TRBV19; D uncertain. The CDR3 has 15 amino acids. CDR1 is LNHDA and CDR2 is SQIVND in the germline V gene (reference sequence). The CDR3 DNA sequence: TGTGCCAGTAGTCGGGTGTTGCAAACTAAGGAAAAACTGTTTTTT. Protein: CASSRVLQTKEKLFF. The full variable domain, its missing parts supplied by reference TRBV19 and TRBJ1-4, is DGGITQSPKYLFRKEGQNVTLSCEQNLNHDAMYWYRQDPGQGLRLIYYSQIVNDFQKGDIAEGYSVSREKKESFPLTVTSAQKNPTAFYLCASSRVLQTKEKLFFGSGTQLSVL.